What follows are 28 T cell receptor beta chains derived from one specimen sequenced in a study of T cell repertoires in cytomegalovirus infection. MiXCR, applied by TCRdb to the reads, yields one record per CDR3 protein. This table has hundreds of thousands of distinct CDR3 sequences, 17% appearing once. What was sequenced was PBMCs. Every receptor here comes from a human donor in good health (CMV status not recorded). Some clones in this sample may be carry-over from other donors' samples.

The rearrangement joins TRBV20-1 to TRBJ2-1; 8 bases are a match to TRBD1. This CDR3 has 13 amino acids. The V gene end was trimmed by 4 bases and the J gene end by 7 bases; junction bases not matched to a gene: 6. The germline V gene encodes CDR1 DFQATT and CDR2 SNEGSKA (reference sequence). The CDR3 here is CSAIDRGLNEQFF. In DNA form, the CDR3 reads TGCAGTGCTATTGACAGGGGTTTGAATGAGCAGTTCTTC.

The V call is TRBV18, the J call TRBJ2-7; possibly TRBD1 or TRBD2 for D (5 bases each). The CDR3 has 13 residues. Trimming cost V 6 bases and J 7 bases, with 16 bases left between them. Looked up from germline, CDR1 is KGHSH and CDR2 is LQKENI. The CDR3 DNA reads as TGTGCCAGCTCGTCCGGGGCGCGGGTAGAGCAGTACTTC. It specifies CASSSGARVEQYF.

CDR3 coding DNA: TGTGCCAGCAGTCTCAGGCTCGCTGAAGCTTTCTTT. Protein sequence: CASSLRLAEAFF. V usage is TRBV28 and J usage is TRBJ1-1; unclear D gene. The CDR3 has 12 residues. Germline V gene sequence: CDR1 MDHEN, CDR2 SYDVKM. V lost 5 bases and J lost 6, with 10 bases in between. The full variable domain, completed using reference TRBV28 and TRBJ1-1, is DVKVTQSSRYLVKRTGEKVFLECVQDMDHENMFWYRQDPGLGLRLIYFSYDVKMKEKGDIPEGYSVSREKKERFSLILESASTNQTSMYLCASSLRLAEAFFGQGTRLTVV.

The V gene is TRBV12-3 or TRBV12-4, the J gene TRBJ1-5; tentative D call: TRBD1 (6 bases). V lost 8 bases and J 0 bases, leaving 14 bases between the germline ends. The CDR3 extends over 15 amino acids. CDR3 protein: CASGGGGPSNQPQHF. For the CDR3, the DNA is TGTGCCAGCGGAGGGGGGGGACCTAGCAATCAGCCCCAGCATTTT.

This clonotype was seen a handful of times. The rearrangement joins TRBV6-2 or TRBV6-3 to TRBJ2-1; 7 bases fit TRBD2. Germline lookup yields CDR1 MNHEY and CDR2 SVGEGT. The CDR3 extends over 14 amino acids. V lost 2 bases and J lost 4; bases outside the gene matches: 2. The CDR3 spells CASSYGGEYNEQFF. CDR3 sequence (DNA): TGTGCCAGCAGTTACGGGGGGGAGTACAATGAGCAGTTCTTC.

The CDR3 is CAIRDREKLFF. The CDR3 DNA reads TGTGCCATCAGAGATCGGGAAAAACTGTTTTTT. V is TRBV10-3 and J is TRBJ1-4; D is ambiguous. Trimming cost V 6 bases and J 8 bases, with 7 bases left between them. Germline loops: CDR1 ENHRY, CDR2 SYGVKD. The CDR3 is 11 amino acids.

The gene calls are TRBV5-1 and TRBJ2-3; possibly TRBD1 or TRBD2 for D (6 bases each). Trimming stripped 3 bases from V and 4 bases from J, with 12 bases between. CDR3 length: 14 residues. Germline-derived CDR1 and CDR2 are SGHRS and YFSETQ. CDR3 in DNA: TGCGCCAGCAGCTGGGGGGCCTCCCCAGATACGCAGTATTTT. It specifies CASSWGASPDTQYF. The full variable domain, rest sourced from reference TRBV5-1 and TRBJ2-3, is KAGVTQTPRYLIKTRGQQVTLSCSPISGHRSVSWYQQTPGQGLQFLFEYFSETQRNKGNFPGRFSGRQFSNSRSEMNVSTLELGDSALYLCASSWGASPDTQYFGPGTRLTVL.

This clonotype came up many times. A read error may produce the germline difference seen at one junction end. The chain links TRBV14 to TRBJ2-1; the D is unclear. Germline lookup yields CDR1 SGHDN and CDR2 FVKESK. The CDR3 totals 12 residues. The CDR3 DNA follows: TGTGCCAGCAGCCAGGGCTACGATGAGCAGTTCTTC. Amino acid sequence: CASSQGYDEQFF.

V usage is TRBV5-4 and J usage is TRBJ1-5; D is perhaps TRBD1 (5 bases). This CDR3 region has 16 residues. V was cut by 4 bases and J by 3 bases, with 17 bases left in between. Germline CDR1 SGHNT, CDR2 YYREEE (reference sequence). The CDR3 loop is CASSAGTPGPNQPQHF. The CDR3 bases are TGTGCCAGCAGCGCCGGGACCCCCGGTCCCAATCAGCCCCAGCATTTT.

This clonotype was seen more than once but under ten times. The chain has TRBV12-3 or TRBV12-4 and TRBJ1-1, with 11 bases matching TRBD1. This CDR3 is built from 17 residues. V was pared by 2 bases and J by 11 bases, with 16 bases of the junction left unmatched. CDR3 region: CASSLRRTGGGDSGAFF. In nucleotides, the CDR3 is TGTGCCAGCAGTTTAAGGAGGACAGGGGGCGGTGACAGCGGGGCTTTCTTT.

This clonotype has just a few counts. The V call is TRBV5-1, the J call TRBJ2-2, with 7 bases aligning to TRBD2. The germline CDR1 and CDR2 sequences are SGHRS and YFSETQ. This CDR3 contains 13 residues. With 4 bases clipped from V and 3 bases from J, the junction kept 0 bases outside the gene matches. This CDR3 is CASSGGDTGELFF. The CDR3 nucleotides are TGCGCCAGCAGCGGGGGGGACACCGGGGAGCTGTTTTTT.

This clonotype was seen ten or more times. The chain has TRBV7-9 and TRBJ2-1; a possible D gene is TRBD2 (6 bases). Trimming took 7 bases from V and 9 from J, leaving 34 bases between them. CDR3 length: 19 amino acids. The germline V gene has CDR1 SEHNR and CDR2 FQNEAQ (reference sequence). The CDR3 DNA reads TGTGCCAGCATCCCTTCGGCGGAGGGTAACGGATTCCGTGGTATTGAGCAGTTCTTC. It yields the protein CASIPSAEGNGFRGIEQFF.

V and J are TRBV7-2 and TRBJ2-7; D gene ambiguous. The V end lost 0 bases, the J end lost 0 bases, and 9 bases lay between the germline ends. The CDR3 is 15 amino acids. Germline V gene lookup returns CDR1 SGHTA and CDR2 FQGNSA. CDR3: CASSLAGVPSYEQYF. The CDR3 bases are TGTGCCAGCAGCTTAGCGGGTGTACCCTCCTACGAGCAGTACTTC.

The gene calls are TRBV29-1 and TRBJ2-7, with unresolved D. The CDR3 runs 13 residues. The germline V gene encodes CDR1 SQVTM and CDR2 ANQGSEA. V lost 3 bases to trimming and J lost 2 bases, with 11 bases between them. The CDR3, as DNA: TGCAGCGTTGAGATTGGTGGAGCCTACGAGCAGTACTTC. Translation gives CSVEIGGAYEQYF.

This clonotype was found a few times. The V gene is TRBV11-2, the J gene TRBJ2-2, with TRBD2 matching over 9 bases. Per germline, CDR1 SGHAT and CDR2 FQNNGV. Trimming took 5 bases from V and 3 from J; bases not matched to a gene: 4. The CDR3 extends over 15 amino acids. In nucleotides, the CDR3 is TGTGCCAGCAGCGTAATAGCGGGGGACACCGGGGAGCTGTTTTTT. The encoded protein is CASSVIAGDTGELFF.

This clonotype was detected a few times. The chain recombines TRBV10-3 with TRBJ2-7; D gene ambiguous. V was trimmed by 10 bases and J by 0 bases, leaving 10 bases between them. CDR3 length equals 12 residues. Germline loops: CDR1 ENHRY, CDR2 SYGVKD. The CDR3 loop is CATKESSYEQYF. In DNA form, the CDR3 reads TGTGCCACAAAGGAGAGCTCCTACGAGCAGTACTTC.

This sequence joins TRBV7-9 and TRBJ1-2, with unresolved D. V was pared by 1 base and J by 8 bases, with 14 bases between. The germline CDR1 and CDR2 sequences are SEHNR and FQNEAQ (reference sequence). This CDR3 region has 14 residues. Here the CDR3 reads CASSLGAAAPGYTF. The CDR3, as DNA: TGTGCCAGCAGCTTAGGTGCCGCGGCTCCAGGCTACACCTTC.

This clonotype was detected ten times or more. This sequence joins TRBV7-2 and TRBJ1-6; no definite D call. Trimming shortened V by 5 bases and J by 9 bases, and 8 bases separated the two germline ends. Germline CDR1 reads SGHTA; CDR2 reads FQGNSA. The CDR3 is 12 amino acids. The CDR3 region has the DNA TGTGCCAGCAGCCGGACGTCTTCACCCCTCCACTTT. Its protein is CASSRTSSPLHF.

This chain uses TRBV20-1 with TRBJ2-3; 7 nucleotides align to TRBD1. The CDR3 consists of 16 residues. With V trimmed by 3 bases and J by 2 bases, 11 bases remained unmatched. The germline V gene encodes CDR1 DFQATT and CDR2 SNEGSKA (reference sequence). This chain's CDR3 is CSARGLGQTLTDTQYF. The DNA of the CDR3 is TGCAGTGCTAGGGGCCTGGGACAGACCCTCACAGATACGCAGTATTTT.

This clonotype was counted a single time. A much larger clone differs by one base, so this may be a read error. The V and J genes are TRBV6-6 and TRBJ1-5, with no clear D. The CDR3 sequence is 13 residues long. From germline, CDR1 is MNHNY and CDR2 SVGAGI (reference sequence). CDR3 region: CVSSQDPSQPQHF. The CDR3 DNA reads as TGTGTCAGCAGCCAAGACCCCAGTCAGCCCCAGCATTTT.

This clonotype was counted between two and nine times. CDR3 amino acids: CASSLAGGDYPPQHF. The CDR3 coding sequence is TGTGCCAGCAGCTTGGCAGGGGGCGACTATCCGCCCCAGCATTTT. The chain joins TRBV5-5 to TRBJ1-5; 8 bases match TRBD1. This CDR3 comprises 15 residues. The J segment lost 9 bases and the V segment lost 0 bases, leaving 8 bases of the junction unmatched. CDR1 is SGHKS and CDR2 is YYEKEE in the germline V gene (reference sequence).

This chain joins TRBV28 and TRBJ1-1, with a possible D match to TRBD1 (5 bases). V dropped 0 bases and J dropped 1 base, with 9 bases sitting between them. The CDR3 totals 15 residues. Germline CDR1 MDHEN, CDR2 SYDVKM. The CDR3 sequence is CASSLWGTANTEAFF. CDR3 nucleotide sequence: TGTGCCAGCAGTTTATGGGGGACGGCGAACACTGAAGCTTTCTTT.

This clonotype was detected ten times or more. V gene TRBV27 combines with J gene TRBJ1-5; D is ambiguous. CDR1 is MNHEY, CDR2 SMNVEV, per germline (reference sequence). The CDR3 sequence is 16 residues long. Trimming removed 2 bases from V and 4 bases from J, with 15 bases in between. The CDR3 here is CASSLQYDRVNQPQHF. The CDR3 DNA reads TGTGCCAGCAGTTTACAATACGATAGGGTAAATCAGCCCCAGCATTTT.

This clonotype was detected a few times. V is TRBV11-3 and J is TRBJ2-1; TRBD1 matches at 9 bases. The CDR3 has 14 amino acids. J was trimmed by 7 bases and V by 5 bases; bases with no gene match: 6. Germline lookup yields CDR1 SGHNT and CDR2 YENEEA. For the CDR3, the DNA is TGTGCCAGCAGCGACCGGACAGGGGAAAATGAGCAGTTCTTC. Its protein product is CASSDRTGENEQFF.

The table lists this clonotype with many counts. V gene TRBV6-5 combines with J gene TRBJ1-1; D remains unclear. The CDR3 has 15 residues. V was clipped by 0 bases and J by 3 bases, with 11 bases between them. Germline CDR1 reads MNHEY; CDR2 reads SVGAGI. The CDR3 DNA sequence: TGTGCCAGCAGTTACTCTCGGTCCCAGGACACTGAAGCTTTCTTT. As protein: CASSYSRSQDTEAFF.

This clonotype was observed a few times. This chain uses TRBV7-2 with TRBJ1-5; D is possibly TRBD1 (5 bases). Germline V gene lookup returns CDR1 SGHTA and CDR2 FQGNSA. This CDR3 comprises 13 residues. Trimming cost V 8 bases and J 2 bases, with 10 bases left between them. The CDR3 spells CASQRDGNQPQHF. The CDR3 DNA sequence: TGTGCCAGCCAGAGGGACGGCAATCAGCCCCAGCATTTT.

This clonotype appeared many times. The chain uses TRBV19 and TRBJ1-2, with D tentatively TRBD1 (5 bases). With 6 bases removed from V and 5 bases from J, the gap between germline ends came to 22 bases. The CDR3 consists of 16 residues. The germline V gene has CDR1 LNHDA and CDR2 SQIVND (reference sequence). The CDR3 region has the DNA TGTGCCAGTAGCCCCTTTGATGGGGGGATCTCATATGGCTACACCTTC. It is translated as CASSPFDGGISYGYTF.

The sample holds a few counts of this clonotype. At one boundary the junction diverges from the germline segment, which might be a read error. The rearrangement uses TRBV4-2 and TRBJ1-2; 11 nucleotides match TRBD1. The V gene's germline CDR1 is LGHNA and CDR2 YNFKEQ. The CDR3 has 14 amino acids. The CDR3: CASSGQGANYGYTF. CDR3 coding DNA: TGTGCCAGCAGCGGACAGGGGGCTAATTATGGCTACACCTTC.